Listed below are T cell receptor beta chains from one sample, sequenced in a study of radiotherapy plus CTLA-4 blockade in lung cancer. The repertoire was sequenced with immunoSEQ multiplex PCR; TCRdb's copy has only in-frame clones and lacks some. The sample lists 50,000 or so clones, 70% to 90% occurring once. The specimen comprised peripheral blood, sampled from a patient treated with radiotherapy plus ipilimumab. The receptor source for this set is a human donor with non-small cell lung cancer whose response to radiotherapy plus ipilimumab could not be evaluated. Each CDR3 is given with its conserved first and last residue. D genes are given only for firm matches. For some rows the clone size is stated as once, few or many, or as a class when expanded; others skip it.

>TRBJ2-5|.|once|TRBV2
TGTGCCAGCGTGGGCGAACAAGAGACCCAGTACTTC
CASVGEQETQYF
>TRBJ1-2|.|.|TRBV4-3
TGCGCCAGCAGCCAAGATGGGGCCCCCGGCTATGGCTACACCTTC
CASSQDGAPGYGYTF
>TRBJ1-5|TRBD1|.|TRBV7-2
TGTGCCAGCAGCTTCCGACAGGGATGGGATCAGCCCCAGCATTTT
CASSFRQGWDQPQHF
>TRBJ2-1|TRBD1|.|TRBV6-6
TGTGCCAGCAGCTCCCGACAGGGCCCCCCCAACAATGAGCAGTTCTTC
CASSSRQGPPNNEQFF
>TRBJ2-5|.|few|TRBV20-1
TGCAGTGCTAGCAATCACCCAGCCCAGTACTTC
CSASNHPAQYF
>TRBJ1-2|.|.|TRBV30
TGTGCCTGGAGCTTAATGGGGGGGTATGGCTACACCTTC
CAWSLMGGYGYTF
>TRBJ2-1|.|.|TRBV21-1
TGTGCCAGCAGCCCCCGCCGGGACAGGGGGCAGGATGAGCAGTTCTTC
CASSPRRDRGQDEQFF
>TRBJ1-1|.|few|TRBV28
TGTGCCAGCAGCCAAGAGAGGGGGTTGAGAGCTTTCTTT
CASSQERGLRAFF
>TRBJ2-1|.|.|TRBV6-4
TGTGCCAGCAGTGCCACAGGGACCCGAGACGTGGTCTTC
CASSATGTRDVVF
>TRBJ2-1|TRBD2|few|TRBV5-1
TGCGCCAGCAGCTTCGCCGGGACTAGGTCCCATGAGCAGTTCTTC
CASSFAGTRSHEQFF
>TRBJ2-3|TRBD2|.|TRBV11-2
TGTGCCAGCAGCTTAGGGCTAGCGGGGATCGGGATCACAGATACGCAGTATTTT
CASSLGLAGIGITDTQYF
>TRBJ1-6|TRBD1|once|TRBV5-1
TGCGCCAGCACCACACAGGGGGCCAATTCACCCCTCCACTTT
CASTTQGANSPLHF